A selection of T cell receptor beta chains follows, all from one sample in a study of hypomethylating agent response in myelodysplastic syndrome. Produced via immunoSEQ multiplex PCR; TCRdb's table is partial and in-frame only. The table shows 6,500 or so clones, with approximately 86% occurring only once. The sample was bone marrow, taken before or after starting hypomethylating agent treatment for myelodysplastic syndrome (not recorded which). Receptors originate from a human donor with myelodysplastic syndrome. The CDR3 runs from the conserved cysteine through the conserved F or W. A D gene is named only where the DNA matches it firmly. The size entry is marked missing in some rows and otherwise reads once, few, many or a size class.

abundance	j_gene	d_gene	v_gene	len	CDR3nt	CDR3aa
-	TRBJ1-1	TRBD1	TRBV5-1	13	TGCGCCAGCAGCGCGGGACAGTACCCTGAAGCTTTCTTT	CASSAGQYPEAFF
-	TRBJ2-7	-	TRBV7-8	15	TGTGCCAGCAGCTTTAGGAGGGACATAACCTACGAGCAGTACTTC	CASSFRRDITYEQYF
once	TRBJ2-3	-	TRBV9	15	TGTGCCAGCAGCGTAGGTAATAATTGGAGAGATACGCAGTATTTT	CASSVGNNWRDTQYF
few	TRBJ1-6	-	TRBV12-5	14	TGTGCTAGTGGACCCGGACAGAATAATTCACCCCTCCACTTT	CASGPGQNNSPLHF
once	TRBJ2-1	TRBD1	TRBV19	10	TGTGCTTGCAGGGGGAGTGAGCAGTTCTTC	CACRGSEQFF
-	TRBJ2-2	-	TRBV12-5	12	TGTGCTAGTGGTTTGGGGCTCAGGGAGCTGTTTTTT	CASGLGLRELFF
-	TRBJ2-6	TRBD2	TRBV19	16	TGTGCCAGTGGCCGGGAGGGGCCGATGGGGGCCAACGTCCTGACTTTC	CASGREGPMGANVLTF
-	TRBJ2-5	-	TRBV5-4	14	TGTGCCAGCAGCTTCGGTAGCGTGGTTGAGACCCAGTACTTC	CASSFGSVVETQYF
-	TRBJ2-3	-	TRBV5-1	14	TGCGCCAGCAGCTTTTTGCAGGGCGCAGATACGCAGTATTTT	CASSFLQGADTQYF
few	TRBJ1-5	-	TRBV7-2	15	TGTGCCAGCAGCCCAGGGTATTTGAGCAATCAGCCCCAGCATTTT	CASSPGYLSNQPQHF
-	TRBJ1-2	-	TRBV6-6	15	TGTGCCAGCAGTTCCACAGACTCACAAGGGAGGGGCTACACCTTC	CASSSTDSQGRGYTF